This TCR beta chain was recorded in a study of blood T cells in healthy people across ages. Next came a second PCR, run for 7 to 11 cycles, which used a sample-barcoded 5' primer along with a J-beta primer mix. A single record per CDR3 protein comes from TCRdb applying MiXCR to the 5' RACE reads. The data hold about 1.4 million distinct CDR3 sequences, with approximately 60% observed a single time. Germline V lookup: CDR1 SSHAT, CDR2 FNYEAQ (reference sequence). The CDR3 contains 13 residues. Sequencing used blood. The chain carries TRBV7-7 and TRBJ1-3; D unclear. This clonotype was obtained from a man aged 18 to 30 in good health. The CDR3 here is CASGSLSGNTIYF. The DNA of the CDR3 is TGTGCAAGCGGCAGTCTCTCTGGAAACACCATATATTTT.